The 31 T cell receptor beta chains given below trace back to one sample, sequenced in a study of T-cell memory formation after mild COVID-19. From the 5' RACE reads, TCRdb called clonotypes with MiXCR, one entry per CDR3 protein. The table lists approximately 150,000 distinct CDR3 sequences, about 19% of them singletons. The sample taken for sequencing was PBMCs or a T cell subset sorted from them (not recorded which). The source is an adult woman who had mild COVID-19 (a few samples of this study predate the infection). Cell type and time point are not known.

The chain uses TRBV7-2 and TRBJ1-1; 8 positions match TRBD1. Germline values: CDR1 SGHTA, CDR2 FQGNSA. The CDR3 has 14 residues. Trimming at V came to 5 bases and at J to 4 bases, leaving 6 bases not matched to a gene. CDR3 nucleotides: TGTGCCAGCAGCGTAGACAGGGGAAGCACTGAAGCTTTCTTT. Amino acid sequence: CASSVDRGSTEAFF.

The chain is built from TRBV7-9 and TRBJ2-3; D is perhaps TRBD1 or TRBD2 (5 bases each). V shed 3 bases and J shed 3 bases, with 16 bases lying between them. CDR1 is SEHNR, CDR2 FQNEAQ, per germline (reference sequence). The CDR3 has 16 amino acids. The CDR3 here is CASSFVRELFTDTQYF. CDR3 nucleotides: TGTGCCAGCAGCTTCGTCAGGGAGTTGTTTACAGATACGCAGTATTTT.

This clonotype was found a few times. This sequence joins TRBV7-9 and TRBJ2-3; possibly TRBD2 for D (5 bases). Trimming removed 3 bases at V and 1 base at J, with 11 bases between. This CDR3 spans 15 amino acids. Per the germline V gene, CDR1 is SEHNR and CDR2 is FQNEAQ (reference sequence). This CDR3 is CASSFRESGTDTQYF. The CDR3 DNA sequence: TGTGCCAGCAGCTTTAGGGAGTCTGGCACAGATACGCAGTATTTT.

V gene TRBV5-5 combines with J gene TRBJ2-5; 7 bases are shared with TRBD1. This CDR3 contains 14 residues. Looked up from germline, CDR1 is SGHKS and CDR2 is YYEKEE (reference sequence). V gave up 5 bases and J gave up 5 bases; unmatched junction bases: 9. The CDR3 nucleotides read TGTGCCAGCAGTCTCGGTAGGGGGCGGGAGACCCAGTACTTC. Translating it yields CASSLGRGRETQYF.

The table lists this clonotype with many counts. The chain employs TRBV7-2 and TRBJ2-3, with D hard to call. From germline, CDR1 is SGHTA and CDR2 FQGNSA. This CDR3 region has 11 residues. V dropped 7 bases and J dropped 4 bases, with 6 bases sitting between them. The CDR3 loop is CASTRSDTQYF. The DNA for the CDR3 is TGTGCCAGCACCAGATCAGATACGCAGTATTTT.

This chain connects TRBV10-3 to TRBJ1-2, with D perhaps matching TRBD1 (5 bases). CDR1 and CDR2 from the germline V gene are ENHRY and SYGVKD. This CDR3 comprises 13 residues. Deletions cut 3 bases from V and 3 bases from J, with 8 bases between. CDR3 sequence: CAISDLGDYGYTF. The CDR3 DNA reads as TGTGCCATCAGTGATTTAGGGGACTATGGCTACACCTTC.

The V call is TRBV4-2, the J call TRBJ2-7, with D tentatively TRBD1 (6 bases). Germline-derived CDR1 and CDR2 are LGHNA and YNFKEQ. CDR3 length: 14 residues. The V gene lost 1 base and the J gene lost 3 bases, with 10 bases spanning the gap. As DNA, the CDR3 is TGTGCCAGCAGCCAAGGTTCAGGGGACTACGAGCAGTACTTC. Translating gives CASSQGSGDYEQYF.

This clonotype was seen more than once but under ten times. V usage is TRBV10-3 and J usage is TRBJ2-3; 14 bases agree with TRBD2. The germline V gene encodes CDR1 ENHRY and CDR2 SYGVKD. With 10 bases clipped from V and 7 bases from J, the junction kept 4 bases outside the gene matches. The CDR3 is 13 amino acids. The CDR3 spells CASGLAGGNTQYF. DNA for the CDR3: TGTGCCAGCGGACTAGCGGGAGGAAATACGCAGTATTTT.

The V and J genes are TRBV6-2 or TRBV6-3 and TRBJ2-1; D possibly corresponds to TRBD2 (6 bases). Trimming stripped 6 bases from V and 8 bases from J, with 11 bases between. The CDR3 runs 12 residues. CDR1 and CDR2 (germline): MNHEY, SVGEGT. In nucleotides, the CDR3 is TGTGCCAGCAGCTATAGCGGAGATGAGCAGTTCTTC. This gives the protein CASSYSGDEQFF.

This rearrangement joins TRBV6-1 to TRBJ1-5; no definite D call. The CDR3 extends over 13 amino acids. Trimming took 4 bases from V and 5 from J, leaving 9 bases between them. CDR1 and CDR2 from the germline V gene are MNHNS and SASEGT. This CDR3 reads CASSVLGHQPQHF. The CDR3 nucleotides are TGTGCCAGCAGTGTCTTAGGTCATCAGCCCCAGCATTTT.

This clonotype was seen a handful of times. The CDR3 loop reads CSGTETDTQYF. DNA for the CDR3: TGCAGCGGAACTGAAACAGATACGCAGTATTTT. The chain joins TRBV29-1 to TRBJ2-3; D is uncertain. Per germline, CDR1 SQVTM and CDR2 ANQGSEA. This CDR3 spans 11 amino acids. V lost 7 bases, J lost 3 bases, and 8 bases lay in between.

The CDR3 DNA reads as TGTGCCAGCCGAGCGGCGGCAGCGGGGGAGACCCAGTACTTC. It is translated as CASRAAAAGETQYF. The chain combines TRBV12-3 or TRBV12-4 with TRBJ2-5; 7 bases are a match to TRBD2. V shed 8 bases, J shed 5 bases, and the junction held 11 bases outside the gene matches. The CDR3 is 14 residues long.

V gene TRBV7-9 combines with J gene TRBJ1-1; no clear D. V was clipped by 5 bases and J by 0 bases, with 7 bases between them. CDR3 length equals 13 residues. In germline, CDR1 is SEHNR, CDR2 FQNEAQ (reference sequence). Written as DNA, the CDR3 is TGTGCCAGCAGCCTTGACATGAACACTGAAGCTTTCTTT. As protein: CASSLDMNTEAFF.

This clonotype has only a few counts. The rearrangement links TRBV7-6 to TRBJ2-5; D possibly matches TRBD1 or TRBD2 (5 bases each). Trimming took 1 base from V and 1 from J, leaving 10 bases between them. The CDR3 spans 15 residues. The germline V gene has CDR1 SGHVS and CDR2 FNYEAQ. Here the CDR3 DNA reads TGTGCCAGCAGCTTAGGGGGGAGCGCCCAAGAGACCCAGTACTTC. This gives the protein CASSLGGSAQETQYF. The variable domain in full, with the rest retrieved from reference TRBV7-6 and TRBJ2-5, is GAGVSQSPRYKVTKRGQDVALRCDPISGHVSLYWYRQALGQGPEFLTYFNYEAQQDKSGLPNDRFSAERPEGSISTLTIQRTEQRDSAMYRCASSLGGSAQETQYFGPGTRLLVL.

V gene TRBV4-2 combines with J gene TRBJ2-7; D call uncertain. The length of the CDR3 is 11 residues. The germline CDR1 and CDR2 sequences are LGHNA and YNFKEQ. The V gene lost 3 bases and the J gene lost 6 bases, with 6 bases spanning the gap. The CDR3 region is CASSQDAEQYF. The CDR3 DNA sequence: TGTGCCAGCAGCCAGGACGCCGAGCAGTACTTC.

V usage is TRBV12-3 or TRBV12-4 and J usage is TRBJ2-2; 11 bases are a match to TRBD2. CDR3 length: 14 amino acids. Trimming removed 6 bases from V and 5 bases from J; junction bases left unmatched: 2. CDR3 residues: CASRPSGRTGELFF. The CDR3 DNA follows: TGTGCCAGCAGGCCTAGCGGGAGGACCGGGGAGCTGTTTTTT.

The V gene is TRBV7-9, the J gene TRBJ2-3; D is undetermined. Germline lookup yields CDR1 SEHNR and CDR2 FQNEAQ (reference sequence). CDR3 length equals 14 residues. Trimming stripped 2 bases from V and 2 bases from J, with 8 bases between. CDR3 loop: CASSLTGYTDTQYF. The CDR3, as DNA: TGTGCCAGCAGCTTAACCGGTTACACAGATACGCAGTATTTT.

The chain recombines TRBV4-3 with TRBJ2-7; 12 bases map to TRBD2. The ends lost 3 bases at V and 2 bases at J; junction bases unmatched: 8. Germline V gives CDR1 LGHNA, CDR2 YSLEER. The CDR3 is 17 residues long. In DNA form, the CDR3 reads TGCGCCAGCAGCCAGCTAGCGGGAGGGCATACTACCTACGAGCAGTACTTC. Protein product: CASSQLAGGHTTYEQYF.

This chain links TRBV3-1 with TRBJ2-7; no clear D gene. CDR3 length equals 14 residues. Germline V lookup: CDR1 LGHDT, CDR2 YNNKEL (reference sequence). The V end was cut by 0 bases, the J end by 2 bases, with 8 bases between. CDR3 bases: TGTGCCAGCAGCCAAGATGGGTGGGCCTACGAGCAGTACTTC. Residues: CASSQDGWAYEQYF.

This clonotype was observed a few times. The gene calls are TRBV29-1 and TRBJ1-1; a weak D match, TRBD1 (5 bases). Trimming cost V 6 bases and J 6 bases, with 17 bases left between them. This CDR3 has 13 amino acids. Germline assignment: CDR1 SQVTM and CDR2 ANQGSEA. The CDR3 protein is CSVGDQVGSEAFF. DNA of the CDR3: TGCAGCGTGGGGGACCAAGTTGGGTCTGAAGCTTTCTTT.

The sample holds a few counts of this clonotype. V is TRBV7-3 and J is TRBJ1-2; D ambiguous. Between the trimmed V and J ends, which lost 0 bases and 6 bases, there was a span of 14 bases. Germline V lookup: CDR1 SGHTA, CDR2 FQGTGA. The CDR3 is 15 residues long. In DNA, the CDR3 is TGTGCCAGCAGCTTAACTACCGGGCCCGGGCATGGCTACACCTTC. Residues: CASSLTTGPGHGYTF.

The chain links TRBV20-1 to TRBJ2-7; D not certain. The CDR3 has 12 amino acids. Germline-derived CDR1 and CDR2 are DFQATT and SNEGSKA (reference sequence). The V and J ends lost 5 bases and 5 bases respectively, with 13 bases between them. The CDR3 here is CSAAVRLNEQYF. CDR3 DNA sequence: TGCAGTGCTGCCGTCCGGCTTAACGAGCAGTACTTC.

J is TRBJ1-4 and V is TRBV6-5; no reliable D call. V was cut by 0 bases and J by 0 bases, with 14 bases left in between. Germline V lookup: CDR1 MNHEY, CDR2 SVGAGI. This CDR3 is built from 18 residues. The CDR3: CASSYSTIWGATNEKLFF. CDR3 DNA: TGTGCCAGCAGTTACTCGACTATCTGGGGTGCAACTAATGAAAAACTGTTTTTT.

This clonotype was seen a few times. The chain has TRBV9 and TRBJ2-3; D possibly corresponds to TRBD2 (6 bases). Trimming stripped 4 bases from V and 2 bases from J, with 17 bases between. Germline values: CDR1 SGDLS, CDR2 YYNGEE. CDR3 length: 16 amino acids. The CDR3 protein is CASSSYTSLITDTQYF. The CDR3 DNA sequence: TGTGCCAGCAGCTCTTATACTAGCCTCATCACAGATACGCAGTATTTT.

The rearrangement links TRBV5-5 to TRBJ2-7, with D possibly being TRBD2 (5 bases). CDR3 length: 15 amino acids. V was pared by 3 bases and J by 0 bases, with 13 bases between. Germline V gives CDR1 SGHKS, CDR2 YYEKEE (reference sequence). The CDR3 DNA reads TGTGCCAGCAGCTCATTCCGGACTCGCTCCTACGAGCAGTACTTC. It codes for CASSSFRTRSYEQYF.

The V and J genes are TRBV12-3 or TRBV12-4 and TRBJ1-2, with a weak D call TRBD1 (6 bases). Trimming pared 4 bases from V and 4 bases from J, leaving 10 bases between. This CDR3 is 13 amino acids long. CDR3 DNA: TGTGCCAGCAGTTCGGACAGCCTCTATGGCTACACCTTC. This gives the protein CASSSDSLYGYTF.

The table lists this clonotype with a few counts. The chain recombines TRBV7-6 with TRBJ2-5; D is uncertain. V shed 2 bases and J shed 6 bases, with 4 bases lying between them. The CDR3 loop spans 11 amino acids. Germline CDR1 is SGHVS and CDR2 is FNYEAQ. The DNA for the CDR3 is TGTGCCAGCAGCTTATCCCAGACCCAGTACTTC. Encoded protein: CASSLSQTQYF.

This clonotype was picked up one time. V and J are TRBV18 and TRBJ1-1, with D perhaps TRBD1 (5 bases). The germline V gene has CDR1 KGHSH and CDR2 LQKENI. Trimming left V 6 bases short and J 7 bases short, with 18 bases between. The CDR3 runs 14 residues. The CDR3 coding sequence is TGTGCCAGCTCCCTAATATACAGAGGGGATGAAGCTTTCTTT. Protein: CASSLIYRGDEAFF. The full variable domain, its missing parts supplied by reference TRBV18 and TRBJ1-1, is NAGVMQNPRHLVRRRGQEARLRCSPMKGHSHVYWYRQLPEEGLKFMVYLQKENIIDESGMPKERFSAEFPKEGPSILRIQQVVRGDSAAYFCASSLIYRGDEAFFGQGTRLTVV.

This clonotype was seen more than once but under ten times. This chain links TRBV12-3 or TRBV12-4 with TRBJ2-2; TRBD1 matches at 9 bases. Trimming at V came to 5 bases and at J to 5 bases, leaving 6 bases not matched to a gene. CDR3 length: 15 amino acids. CDR3 sequence: CASSTGTGRTGELFF. The CDR3 coding sequence is TGTGCCAGCAGTACCGGGACAGGGAGGACCGGGGAGCTGTTTTTT.

This clonotype was picked up a small number of times. This chain joins TRBV5-6 and TRBJ1-5; 8 nucleotides agree with TRBD1. CDR3 length: 16 amino acids. The germline V gene encodes CDR1 SGHDT and CDR2 YYEEEE. V shed 5 bases and J 3 bases; nucleotides not matched to a gene: 10. CDR3 sequence: CASRHVRDRPNQPQHF. DNA of the CDR3: TGTGCCAGCAGACATGTCCGGGACAGGCCCAATCAGCCCCAGCATTTT.

CDR3 DNA: TGTGCCAGCAGCCAAGAGAGGCTCCGTGAGAATGAGCAGTTCTTC. Residues: CASSQERLRENEQFF. The chain is built from TRBV3-1 and TRBJ2-1; D gene uncertain. Germline V gene sequence: CDR1 LGHDT, CDR2 YNNKEL (reference sequence). Trimming shortened V by 0 bases and J by 7 bases, and 13 bases separated the two germline ends. This CDR3 contains 15 residues.